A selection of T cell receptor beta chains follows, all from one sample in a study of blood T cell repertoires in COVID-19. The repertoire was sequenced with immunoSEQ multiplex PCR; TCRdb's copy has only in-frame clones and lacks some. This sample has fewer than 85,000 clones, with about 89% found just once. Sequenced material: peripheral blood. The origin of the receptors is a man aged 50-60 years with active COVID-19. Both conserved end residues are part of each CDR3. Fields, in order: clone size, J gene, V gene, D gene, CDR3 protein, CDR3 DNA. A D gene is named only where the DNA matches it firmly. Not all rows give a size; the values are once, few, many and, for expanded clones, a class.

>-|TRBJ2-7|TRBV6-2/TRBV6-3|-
CASSYPPANAYF
TGTGCCAGCAGTTACCCCCCAGCGAACGCGTACTTC
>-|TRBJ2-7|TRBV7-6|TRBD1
CASSAGQGTDEQYF
TGTGCCAGCAGCGCGGGACAGGGGACGGACGAGCAGTACTTC
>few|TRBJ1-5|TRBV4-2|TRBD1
CASSQGGTGVNQPQHF
TGTGCCAGCAGCCAAGGGGGGACAGGGGTCAATCAGCCCCAGCATTTT
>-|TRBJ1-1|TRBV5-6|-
CASTPSGGGPATFF
TGTGCCAGCACCCCCTCGGGAGGCGGGCCCGCTACTTTCTTT
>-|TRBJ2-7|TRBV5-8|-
CASSLEYGGGYEQYF
TGTGCCAGCAGCTTGGAGTACGGGGGAGGCTACGAGCAGTACTTC
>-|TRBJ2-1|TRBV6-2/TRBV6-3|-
CASSLETGTYNEQFF
TGTGCCAGCAGTCTTGAAACGGGGACATACAATGAGCAGTTCTTC
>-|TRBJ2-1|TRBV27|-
CASSLTSWGYEQFF
TGTGCCAGCAGTTTAACTAGCTGGGGCTATGAGCAGTTCTTC
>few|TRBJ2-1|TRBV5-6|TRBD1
CASSSGQSSYNEQFF
TGTGCCAGCAGCTCGGGACAGTCTTCCTACAATGAGCAGTTCTTC
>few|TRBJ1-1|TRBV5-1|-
CASSLAGSSGGGDTEAFF
TGCGCCAGCAGCTTGGCCGGTTCGTCAGGTGGAGGTGACACTGAAGCTTTCTTT
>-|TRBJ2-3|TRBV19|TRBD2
CASSIIASSGPTDTQYF
TGTGCCAGTAGTATAATAGCCTCTAGCGGCCCCACAGATACGCAGTATTTT
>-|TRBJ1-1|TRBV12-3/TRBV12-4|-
CASRGAEAFF
TGTGCCAGCCGCGGGGCTGAAGCTTTCTTT
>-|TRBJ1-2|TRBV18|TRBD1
CASSLRQGGHSNYGYTF
TGTGCCAGCTCACTGCGACAGGGGGGACACTCTAACTATGGCTACACCTTC
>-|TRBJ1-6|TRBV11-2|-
CASSLKAGGSPLHF
TGTGCCAGCAGCTTAAAGGCAGGAGGTTCACCCCTCCACTTT
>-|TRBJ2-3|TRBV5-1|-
CASSLPLASTDTQYF
TGCGCCAGCAGCTTGCCACTAGCTAGCACAGATACGCAGTATTTT
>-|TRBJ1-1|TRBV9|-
CASSVNGGEAFF
TGTGCCAGCAGCGTAAATGGAGGGGAAGCTTTCTTT
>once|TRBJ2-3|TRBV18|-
CASSPTRGDTDTQYF
TGTGCCAGCTCACCGACTAGGGGCGACACAGATACGCAGTATTTT
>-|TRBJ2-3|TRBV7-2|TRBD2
CASSLTSGGYTDTQYF
TGTGCCAGCAGCTTGACTAGCGGGGGATACACAGATACGCAGTATTTT
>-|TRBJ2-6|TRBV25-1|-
CASSVAGAYSGANVLTF
TGTGCCAGCAGTGTAGCAGGGGCTTACTCTGGGGCCAACGTCCTGACTTTC
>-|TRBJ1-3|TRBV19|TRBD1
CASTPGGTSSGNTIYF
TGTGCCAGTACCCCAGGGGGGACAAGCTCTGGAAACACCATATATTTT
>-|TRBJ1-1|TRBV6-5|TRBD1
CASSLRTGAEAFF
TGTGCCAGCAGTTTAAGGACAGGGGCTGAAGCTTTCTTT